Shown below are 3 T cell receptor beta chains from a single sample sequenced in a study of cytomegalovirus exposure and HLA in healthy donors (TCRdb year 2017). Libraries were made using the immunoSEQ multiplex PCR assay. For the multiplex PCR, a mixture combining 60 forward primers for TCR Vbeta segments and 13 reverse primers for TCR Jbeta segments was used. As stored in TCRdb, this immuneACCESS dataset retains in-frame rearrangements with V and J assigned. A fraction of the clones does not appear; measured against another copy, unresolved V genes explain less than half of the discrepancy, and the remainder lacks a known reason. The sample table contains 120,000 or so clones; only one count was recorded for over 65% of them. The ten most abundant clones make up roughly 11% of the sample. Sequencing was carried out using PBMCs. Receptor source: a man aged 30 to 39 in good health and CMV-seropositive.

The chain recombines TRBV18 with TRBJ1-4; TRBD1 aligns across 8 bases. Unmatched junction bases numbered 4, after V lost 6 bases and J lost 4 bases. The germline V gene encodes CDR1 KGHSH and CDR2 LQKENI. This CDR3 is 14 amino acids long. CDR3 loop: CASSPGQDNEKLFF. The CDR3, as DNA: TGTGCCAGCTCGCCGGGACAGGATAATGAAAAACTGTTTTTT.

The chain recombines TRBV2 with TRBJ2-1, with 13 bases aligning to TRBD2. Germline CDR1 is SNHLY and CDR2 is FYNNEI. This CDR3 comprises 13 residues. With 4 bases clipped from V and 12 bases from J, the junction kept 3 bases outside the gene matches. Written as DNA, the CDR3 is TGTGCCAGCAGTGCCGGGACTAGCGGGACGCAGTTCTTC. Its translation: CASSAGTSGTQFF.

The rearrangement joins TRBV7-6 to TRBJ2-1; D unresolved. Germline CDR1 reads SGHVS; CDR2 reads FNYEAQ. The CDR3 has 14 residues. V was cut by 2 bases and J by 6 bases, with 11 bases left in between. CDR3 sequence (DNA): TGTGCCAGCAGCTTAAACAATATGGCCAATGAGCAGTTCTTC. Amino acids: CASSLNNMANEQFF. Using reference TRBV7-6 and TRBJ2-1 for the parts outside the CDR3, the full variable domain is GAGVSQSPRYKVTKRGQDVALRCDPISGHVSLYWYRQALGQGPEFLTYFNYEAQQDKSGLPNDRFSAERPEGSISTLTIQRTEQRDSAMYRCASSLNNMANEQFFGPGTRLTVL.